This passage covers 3 T cell receptor beta chains from one sample sequenced in a study of shared clonotypes between healthy human individuals. Generated by immunoSEQ multiplex PCR, the TCRdb table keeps only in-frame clones and is missing some. The data contain 1.6 million or so clones, less than 99% of them seen just once; the ten biggest clones take up 0.3% to 0.45%. The sample comprised naive CD4+ T cells sorted from blood. As for subset: CD45RA+ positively selected. These receptors came from a man aged 25 to 40 in good health.

This clone was found once. This same CDR3 is encoded by further DNA sequences in the sample. The chain's CDR3 is CASSLTGGTYNEQFF. In nucleotides, the CDR3 is TGTGCCAGCAGCTTAACAGGGGGCACCTACAATGAGCAGTTCTTC. The chain links TRBV7-3 to TRBJ2-1; 7 nucleotides agree with TRBD1. This CDR3 contains 15 residues. Germline V lookup: CDR1 SGHTA, CDR2 FQGTGA. J gave up 2 bases and V 0 bases, and 1 base lay outside the gene matches.

The V and J genes are TRBV7-7 and TRBJ2-1; D may be TRBD1 (6 bases). The CDR3 is made up of 15 amino acids. Trimming removed 5 bases from V and 2 bases from J, with 13 bases in between. CDR1 is SSHAT and CDR2 is FNYEAQ in the germline V gene (reference sequence). CDR3 in amino acids: CASSVGDRPYNEQFF. DNA for the CDR3: TGTGCCAGCAGCGTCGGCGACAGGCCCTACAATGAGCAGTTCTTC.

Concerning this clone: A read error may account for a junction end that differs from germline. CDR3 in amino acids: CASSLGTSGNQETQYF. CDR3 DNA: TGTGCTAGCAGCTTAGGGACTAGCGGGAACCAAGAGACCCAGTACTTC. The rearrangement uses TRBV7-7 and TRBJ2-5, with 13 bases aligning to TRBD2. CDR3 length equals 16 residues. Germline CDR1 and CDR2: SSHAT and FNYEAQ (reference sequence).